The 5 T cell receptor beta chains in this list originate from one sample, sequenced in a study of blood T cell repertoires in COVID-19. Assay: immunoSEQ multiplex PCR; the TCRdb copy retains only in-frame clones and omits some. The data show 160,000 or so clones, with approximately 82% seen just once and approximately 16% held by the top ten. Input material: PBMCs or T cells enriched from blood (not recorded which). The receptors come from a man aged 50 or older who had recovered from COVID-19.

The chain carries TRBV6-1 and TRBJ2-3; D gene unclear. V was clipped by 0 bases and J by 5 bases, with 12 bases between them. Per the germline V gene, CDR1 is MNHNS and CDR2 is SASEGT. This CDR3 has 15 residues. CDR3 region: CASSEAVYAVDTQYF. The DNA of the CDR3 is TGTGCCAGCAGTGAAGCGGTGTATGCGGTAGATACGCAGTATTTT.

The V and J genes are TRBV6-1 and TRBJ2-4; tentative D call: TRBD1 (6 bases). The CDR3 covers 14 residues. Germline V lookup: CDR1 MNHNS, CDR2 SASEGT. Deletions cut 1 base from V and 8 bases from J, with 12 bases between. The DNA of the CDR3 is TGTGCCAGCAGTGAAGTTGCAGGGGTGGACATTCAGTACTTC. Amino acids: CASSEVAGVDIQYF.

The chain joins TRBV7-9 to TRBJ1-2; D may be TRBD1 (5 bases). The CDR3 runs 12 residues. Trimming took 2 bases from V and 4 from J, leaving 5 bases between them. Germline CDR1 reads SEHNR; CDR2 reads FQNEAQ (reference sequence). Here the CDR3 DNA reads TGTGCCAGCAGCTTACAGGGCTATGGCTACACCTTC. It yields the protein CASSLQGYGYTF.

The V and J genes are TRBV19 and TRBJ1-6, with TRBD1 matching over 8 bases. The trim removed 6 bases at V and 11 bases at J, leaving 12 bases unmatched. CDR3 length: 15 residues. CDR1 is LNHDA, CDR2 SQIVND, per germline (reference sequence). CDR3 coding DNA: TGTGCCAGTAGAGAACAGGGGGGTTCAATGACACCCCTCCACTTT. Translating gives CASREQGGSMTPLHF.

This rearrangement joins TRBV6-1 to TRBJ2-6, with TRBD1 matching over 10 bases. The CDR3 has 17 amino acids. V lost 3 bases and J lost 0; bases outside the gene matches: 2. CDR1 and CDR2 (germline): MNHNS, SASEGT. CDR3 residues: CASSEGQGLSGANVLTF. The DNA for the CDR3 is TGTGCCAGCAGTGAGGGACAGGGGCTCTCTGGGGCCAACGTCCTGACTTTC.